The 20 T cell receptor beta chains presented below share a single source sample, sequenced in a study of T cell changes during pregnancy in multiple sclerosis. Some clones are missing from TCRdb's copy, which holds only in-frame ones; the method was immunoSEQ multiplex PCR. The profile shows around 100,000 clones, approximately 90% of them singletons. The sample here was peripheral blood, taken in the third trimester of pregnancy. All receptors derive from a female donor with multiple sclerosis, enrolled in a pregnancy study.

As DNA, the CDR3 is TGTGCCTGGAGTGTCCGGGCAGGGGGAATAAGCACCGGGGAGCTGTTTTTT. Protein sequence: CAWSVRAGGISTGELFF. This sequence joins TRBV30 and TRBJ2-2; 7 nucleotides line up with TRBD1. This CDR3 contains 17 residues. Germline values: CDR1 GTSNPN, CDR2 SVGIG (reference sequence). Trimming took 0 bases from V and 4 from J; bases not matched to a gene: 11.

There are a few counts of this clone. V usage is TRBV5-1 and J usage is TRBJ2-5; 10 positions agree with TRBD1. With 4 bases clipped from V and 5 bases from J, the junction kept 2 bases outside the gene matches. The CDR3 runs 13 residues. Germline loops: CDR1 SGHRS, CDR2 YFSETQ. CDR3 sequence: CASSKGQGETQYF. CDR3 DNA sequence: TGCGCCAGCAGCAAGGGACAGGGGGAGACCCAGTACTTC.

V and J are TRBV6-5 and TRBJ2-3; 11 bases are a match to TRBD2. CDR1 MNHEY and CDR2 SVGAGI come from the germline V gene. The trim removed 6 bases at V and 8 bases at J, leaving 10 bases unmatched. The CDR3 runs 15 residues. The CDR3 DNA follows: TGTGCCAGCAGCCGTAGCGGGGGGGCCTTAGGTACGCAGTATTTT. As protein: CASSRSGGALGTQYF.

The V call is TRBV7-9, the J call TRBJ1-4; 9 nucleotides match TRBD1. The CDR3 totals 17 residues. With 0 bases clipped from V and 6 bases from J, the junction kept 8 bases outside the gene matches. CDR1 is SEHNR, CDR2 FQNEAQ, per germline (reference sequence). The CDR3 sequence is CASSLAPRTGEHEKLFF. The CDR3 DNA reads as TGTGCCAGCAGCTTAGCTCCTAGGACAGGGGAGCATGAAAAACTGTTTTTT.

This chain uses TRBV5-4 with TRBJ2-7; D may be TRBD1 (6 bases). CDR1 SGHNT and CDR2 YYREEE come from the germline V gene (reference sequence). The V gene lost 10 bases and the J gene lost 0 bases, with 14 bases spanning the gap. The CDR3 spans 13 residues. The chain's CDR3 is CAAQDRSSYEQYF. The CDR3 coding sequence is TGTGCCGCCCAGGACAGAAGCTCCTACGAGCAGTACTTC.

The rearrangement uses TRBV29-1 and TRBJ2-1, with no clear D. Germline values: CDR1 SQVTM, CDR2 ANQGSEA. V was shortened by 4 bases and J by 4 bases, with 8 bases between the two germline ends. CDR3 length: 12 amino acids. The CDR3, as DNA: TGCAGCGTTGCGCGACAATACAATGAGCAGTTCTTC. This gives the protein CSVARQYNEQFF.

V and J are TRBV7-8 and TRBJ1-1; possibly TRBD1 for D (6 bases). CDR3 length: 18 amino acids. V was pared by 6 bases and J by 1 base, with 24 bases between. Looked up from germline, CDR1 is SGHVS and CDR2 is FQNEAQ. The CDR3 spells CASSPSGGGFGGNTEAFF. In DNA, the CDR3 is TGTGCCAGCAGTCCTTCCGGGGGGGGCTTCGGGGGGAACACTGAAGCTTTCTTT.

The chain links TRBV5-1 to TRBJ2-7; the D is unclear. V lost 0 bases to trimming and J lost 0 bases, with 4 bases between them. The CDR3 consists of 13 residues. The germline V gene encodes CDR1 SGHRS and CDR2 YFSETQ. The CDR3 DNA follows: TGCGCCAGCAGCTTGGACACCTCCTACGAGCAGTACTTC. The encoded protein is CASSLDTSYEQYF.

This clone was found a few times. The rearrangement uses TRBV7-9 and TRBJ2-2, with D perhaps matching TRBD2 (6 bases). Trimming shortened V by 3 bases and J by 7 bases, and 15 bases separated the two germline ends. Germline-derived CDR1 and CDR2 are SEHNR and FQNEAQ (reference sequence). The CDR3 is made up of 15 amino acids. CDR3 DNA sequence: TGTGCCAGCAGCTTGGGCGGGACTTCGGTCGGGGAGCTGTTTTTT. It specifies CASSLGGTSVGELFF.

The CDR3 region has the DNA TGTGCCAGCAGAAGGGGGGGCGGGGGCACTGAAGCTTTCTTT. It codes for CASRRGGGGTEAFF. This chain joins TRBV6-6 and TRBJ1-1; a weak D match, TRBD1 (6 bases). V was clipped by 6 bases and J by 4 bases, with 15 bases between them. CDR3 length: 14 residues. The germline CDR1 and CDR2 sequences are MNHNY and SVGAGI (reference sequence).

J is TRBJ1-2 and V is TRBV28; no definite D call. Germline values: CDR1 MDHEN, CDR2 SYDVKM. V dropped 3 bases and J dropped 4 bases, with 9 bases sitting between them. The CDR3 extends over 13 amino acids. CDR3 nucleotides: TGTGCCAGCAGTTTTCTTGGCAGCTATGGCTACACCTTC. Protein sequence: CASSFLGSYGYTF.

The rearrangement links TRBV2 to TRBJ2-7; possibly TRBD1 for D (5 bases). CDR3 size: 14 residues. Germline V gene sequence: CDR1 SNHLY, CDR2 FYNNEI. V gave up 7 bases and J gave up 2 bases, with 15 bases separating them. The CDR3 region is CASKGFVGAYEQYF. The DNA for the CDR3 is TGTGCCAGCAAGGGATTCGTAGGGGCCTACGAGCAGTACTTC.

As regards this clone: The sample holds other DNA sequences that translate to the same CDR3. The CDR3 sequence is CAISERGQGWTYEQYF. CDR3 DNA: TGTGCCATCAGTGAACGTGGGCAGGGGTGGACCTACGAGCAGTACTTC. The chain carries TRBV10-3 and TRBJ2-7, with TRBD1 as a possible D gene (6 bases). V was cut by 3 bases and J by 2 bases, with 17 bases left in between. CDR1 is ENHRY, CDR2 SYGVKD, per germline. This CDR3 has 16 amino acids.

The chain recombines TRBV6-5 with TRBJ2-1; a possible D gene is TRBD2 (7 bases). Looked up from germline, CDR1 is MNHEY and CDR2 is SVGAGI. V shed 5 bases and J shed 12 bases, with 14 bases lying between them. This CDR3 has 12 amino acids. The CDR3 sequence: CASSAGGGGQFF. The CDR3 DNA reads TGTGCCAGCAGTGCTGGGGGGGGCGGGCAGTTCTTC.

The chain joins TRBV5-5 to TRBJ2-2, with 7 positions matching TRBD2. This CDR3 has 15 residues. V was clipped by 2 bases and J by 4 bases; unmatched bases: 5. Germline CDR1 is SGHKS and CDR2 is YYEKEE (reference sequence). In nucleotides, the CDR3 is TGTGCCAGCAGCTTAGGGGACTACCCCACCGGGGAGCTGTTTTTT. It specifies CASSLGDYPTGELFF.

The CDR3 reads CASSLNRDTEAFF. CDR3 in DNA: TGTGCCAGCAGCTTAAACAGGGACACTGAAGCTTTCTTT. The V and J genes are TRBV7-9 and TRBJ1-1; tentatively, D is TRBD1 (6 bases). Trimming removed 2 bases at V and 3 bases at J, with 7 bases between. This CDR3 is 13 amino acids long. CDR1 is SEHNR, CDR2 FQNEAQ, per germline (reference sequence).

The gene calls are TRBV19 and TRBJ2-2, with TRBD1 matching over 9 bases. V was clipped by 8 bases and J by 4 bases; unmatched bases: 8. The CDR3 loop spans 15 amino acids. CDR1 and CDR2 (germline): LNHDA, SQIVND (reference sequence). The CDR3 DNA follows: TGTGCCAGTCGTTCCGGGACAGGGAGCACCGGGGAGCTGTTTTTT. Amino acids: CASRSGTGSTGELFF.

This clone was seen only once. The chain uses TRBV10-3 and TRBJ2-1; 7 bases fit TRBD1. The CDR3 extends over 18 amino acids. Germline CDR1 and CDR2: ENHRY and SYGVKD. V shed 1 base and J 4 bases; nucleotides not matched to a gene: 13. The CDR3, as DNA: TGTGCCATCAGTGAGTATAGGACAGGTCTTGGATCTTACAATGAGCAGTTCTTC. Its translation: CAISEYRTGLGSYNEQFF.

V is TRBV6-5 and J is TRBJ2-3; D is perhaps TRBD1 (5 bases). V was shortened by 5 bases and J by 0 bases, with 9 bases between the two germline ends. This CDR3 spans 14 amino acids. The germline V gene encodes CDR1 MNHEY and CDR2 SVGAGI. In DNA, the CDR3 is TGTGCCAGCAGTGACAGATGGAGCACAGATACGCAGTATTTT. Translation gives CASSDRWSTDTQYF.

This rearrangement joins TRBV9 to TRBJ1-1; the match to TRBD1 covers 7 bases. CDR3 length: 14 residues. With V trimmed by 4 bases and J by 2 bases, 5 bases remained unmatched. Germline CDR1 SGDLS, CDR2 YYNGEE. The CDR3 nucleotides are TGTGCCAGCAGCATACAGGGGAGTAACACTGAAGCTTTCTTT. Protein: CASSIQGSNTEAFF. Using reference TRBV9 and TRBJ1-1 for the parts outside the CDR3, the full variable domain is DSGVTQTPKHLITATGQRVTLRCSPRSGDLSVYWYQQSLDQGLQFLIQYYNGEERAKGNILERFSAQQFPDLHSELNLSSLELGDSALYFCASSIQGSNTEAFFGQGTRLTVV.